Following are 25 T cell receptor beta chains from one sample sequenced in a study of response to subunit inactivated influenza vaccine. TCRdb reprocessed the RT-PCR reads via MiXCR and lists one record per CDR3 protein. The sample shows around 710,000 distinct CDR3 sequences, approximately 14% of them seen only once. The source material was PBMCs from blood, sampled 14 to 15 days before vaccination. Every receptor here comes from a man in his fifties or sixties who received an inactivated influenza vaccine.

This clonotype came up a few times. The V call is TRBV7-9, the J call TRBJ2-1; TRBD2 aligns across 12 bases. Germline V gene lookup returns CDR1 SEHNR and CDR2 FQNEAQ (reference sequence). Unmatched junction bases numbered 11, after V lost 5 bases and J lost 9 bases. This CDR3 has 16 residues. The CDR3 DNA reads as TGTGCCAGCAGCCCGACCTCTAGCGGGGGGGCAGGTGAGCAGTTCTTC. It translates to CASSPTSSGGAGEQFF.

The V call is TRBV19, the J call TRBJ1-5, with a tentative D call TRBD1 (5 bases). The CDR3 loop spans 13 amino acids. V lost 3 bases, J lost 10 bases, and 13 bases lay in between. CDR1 is LNHDA, CDR2 SQIVND, per germline (reference sequence). The CDR3 here is CASSMGPSGPQHF. DNA of the CDR3: TGTGCCAGTAGTATGGGGCCGTCCGGCCCCCAGCATTTT.

This chain connects TRBV20-1 to TRBJ1-1; the match to TRBD1 covers 10 bases. CDR1 is DFQATT, CDR2 SNEGSKA, per germline (reference sequence). Trimming removed 3 bases from V and 0 bases from J; junction bases left unmatched: 4. The CDR3 extends over 15 amino acids. Here the CDR3 DNA reads TGCAGTGCTAGGGTGACAGGGGGCATGAACACTGAAGCTTTCTTT. Translated: CSARVTGGMNTEAFF.

This clonotype turned up a few times. The chain couples TRBV7-8 to TRBJ1-6, with D uncertain. The CDR3 spans 14 residues. V was clipped by 0 bases and J by 11 bases, with 11 bases between them. Germline values: CDR1 SGHVS, CDR2 FQNEAQ. CDR3 region: CASSLALREAPLHF. For the CDR3, the DNA is TGTGCCAGCAGCTTAGCGTTGAGGGAAGCACCCCTCCACTTT.

V and J are TRBV18 and TRBJ1-5, with D tentatively TRBD1 (5 bases). Between the trimmed V and J ends, which lost 3 bases and 3 bases, there was a span of 12 bases. This CDR3 contains 15 residues. CDR1 KGHSH and CDR2 LQKENI come from the germline V gene. The CDR3 is CASSPRGGFNQPQHF. DNA for the CDR3: TGTGCCAGCTCACCCCGGGGGGGTTTCAATCAGCCCCAGCATTTT.

CDR3 protein: CASSPRRAISTDTQYF. The CDR3 coding sequence is TGTGCCAGTAGTCCCCGGCGGGCGATTAGCACAGATACGCAGTATTTT. The chain joins TRBV19 to TRBJ2-3; D possibly corresponds to TRBD2 (5 bases). CDR1 and CDR2 (germline): LNHDA, SQIVND (reference sequence). The CDR3 is 16 amino acids. Trimming took 5 bases from V and 0 from J, leaving 15 bases between them. The whole variable domain, remainder taken from reference TRBV19 and TRBJ2-3, is DGGITQSPKYLFRKEGQNVTLSCEQNLNHDAMYWYRQDPGQGLRLIYYSQIVNDFQKGDIAEGYSVSREKKESFPLTVTSAQKNPTAFYLCASSPRRAISTDTQYFGPGTRLTVL.

This clonotype has only a few counts. V and J are TRBV5-1 and TRBJ2-7; the match to TRBD1 covers 8 bases. The CDR3 is 15 residues long. V lost 4 bases to trimming and J lost 4 bases; unmatched junction nucleotides: 10. The germline V gene has CDR1 SGHRS and CDR2 YFSETQ. The DNA for the CDR3 is TGCGCCAGCAGCCCCGGACAGGGAGGCCAATACGAGCAGTACTTC. This codes for CASSPGQGGQYEQYF.

This clonotype was counted only a few times. The rearrangement joins TRBV5-6 to TRBJ2-1; the D is unclear. Germline V gene lookup returns CDR1 SGHDT and CDR2 YYEEEE. Trimming left V 0 bases short and J 6 bases short, with 10 bases between. The CDR3 has 14 residues. The CDR3 loop is CASSLARAPNEQFF. The CDR3 nucleotides are TGTGCCAGCAGCTTGGCCCGGGCCCCCAATGAGCAGTTCTTC.

The V and J genes are TRBV18 and TRBJ2-7; D unclear. This CDR3 spans 11 amino acids. CDR1 is KGHSH, CDR2 LQKENI, per germline. V lost 5 bases, J lost 6 bases, and 8 bases lay in between. CDR3 region: CASSSQGEQYF. Written as DNA, the CDR3 is TGTGCCAGCTCATCCCAAGGCGAGCAGTACTTC.

A few counts support this clonotype. CDR3: CASSSQGMLRETQYF. The CDR3 coding sequence is TGTGCCAGCAGCTCACAGGGAATGCTTCGAGAGACCCAGTACTTC. This chain uses TRBV5-5 with TRBJ2-5; D might be TRBD1 (6 bases). The CDR3 has 15 amino acids. Trimming shortened V by 3 bases and J by 4 bases, and 16 bases separated the two germline ends. CDR1 is SGHKS, CDR2 YYEKEE, per germline (reference sequence). Combining the CDR3 with reference TRBV5-5 and TRBJ2-5 gives the whole variable domain DAGVTQSPTHLIKTRGQQVTLRCSPISGHKSVSWYQQVLGQGPQFIFQYYEKEERGRGNFPDRFSARQFPNYSSELNVNALLLGDSALYLCASSSQGMLRETQYFGPGTRLLVL.

This clonotype was seen a handful of times. This sequence joins TRBV5-1 and TRBJ2-2; 9 positions agree with TRBD1. The V segment lost 7 bases and the J segment 6 bases; nucleotides outside the gene matches: 7. CDR3 length equals 14 residues. CDR1 SGHRS and CDR2 YFSETQ come from the germline V gene. The chain's CDR3 is CASLQDRGAGELFF. The CDR3 DNA reads TGCGCCAGCTTACAGGACAGGGGTGCCGGGGAGCTGTTTTTT.

This clonotype was detected a few times. V is TRBV3-1 and J is TRBJ1-2; 10 bases are a match to TRBD1. V was pared by 4 bases and J by 5 bases, with 10 bases of the junction left unmatched. The CDR3 loop spans 16 amino acids. CDR1 LGHDT and CDR2 YNNKEL come from the germline V gene (reference sequence). CDR3 sequence reads: CASSPRWGTGVYGYTF. As DNA, the CDR3 is TGTGCCAGCAGCCCCCGGTGGGGGACAGGGGTTTATGGCTACACCTTC.

V usage is TRBV9 and J usage is TRBJ1-3; tentatively, D is TRBD1 (6 bases). The V end was cut by 0 bases, the J end by 4 bases, with 11 bases between. The CDR3 covers 15 residues. Germline V gene lookup returns CDR1 SGDLS and CDR2 YYNGEE. In nucleotides, the CDR3 is TGTGCCAGCAGCGTAGGAGGGGGACAAGGAAACACCATATATTTT. Translated: CASSVGGGQGNTIYF.

V and J are TRBV5-1 and TRBJ2-3; 7 bases fit TRBD2. The CDR3 extends over 13 amino acids. J lost 6 bases, V lost 5 bases, and 6 bases had no gene match. Germline CDR1 SGHRS, CDR2 YFSETQ. The CDR3 nucleotides are TGCGCCAGCAGTACCGGGAGGTCCGATACGCAGTATTTT. Residues: CASSTGRSDTQYF.

The chain couples TRBV20-1 to TRBJ2-3, with D perhaps TRBD2 (6 bases). Germline values: CDR1 DFQATT, CDR2 SNEGSKA (reference sequence). With 1 base removed from V and 4 bases from J, the gap between germline ends came to 15 bases. The length of the CDR3 is 15 residues. This chain's CDR3 is CSARGARLEADTQYF. Written as DNA, the CDR3 is TGCAGTGCTAGAGGCGCGCGACTAGAGGCAGATACGCAGTATTTT.

This clonotype was seen more than once but under ten times. The rearrangement joins TRBV2 to TRBJ2-7; TRBD1 matches 7 bases. With V trimmed by 6 bases and J by 5 bases, 4 bases remained unmatched. The CDR3 consists of 12 residues. The germline V gene encodes CDR1 SNHLY and CDR2 FYNNEI. CDR3 amino acids: CASRWDSHEQYF. DNA for the CDR3: TGTGCCAGCAGGTGGGACAGCCACGAGCAGTACTTC.

The chain links TRBV28 to TRBJ1-6; 7 bases are shared with TRBD1. Germline CDR1 MDHEN, CDR2 SYDVKM. There are 17 residues in the CDR3. Unmatched junction bases numbered 10, after V lost 5 bases and J lost 3 bases. CDR3 region: CASSPLTGAVYNSPLHF. Here the CDR3 DNA reads TGTGCCAGCAGTCCACTTACAGGGGCGGTCTATAATTCACCCCTCCACTTT.

V usage is TRBV25-1 and J usage is TRBJ2-7; 8 bases fit TRBD1. J gave up 4 bases and V 4 bases, and 9 bases lay outside the gene matches. CDR1 is MGHDK and CDR2 is SYGVNS in the germline V gene. This CDR3 has 15 residues. The CDR3 region has the DNA TGTGCCAGCAGTGCTCTTACCGACAGGGGATACGAGCAGTACTTC. This codes for CASSALTDRGYEQYF.

The gene calls are TRBV7-8 and TRBJ2-2; possibly TRBD1 for D (5 bases). V shed 1 base and J shed 0 bases, with 12 bases lying between them. The CDR3 covers 17 residues. Germline CDR1 reads SGHVS; CDR2 reads FQNEAQ. CDR3 in amino acids: CASSLGVGRTNTGELFF. The CDR3 DNA sequence: TGTGCCAGCAGCTTAGGGGTGGGGCGGACGAACACCGGGGAGCTGTTTTTT.

There are a few counts of this clonotype. V gene TRBV7-9 combines with J gene TRBJ2-7; tentative D call: TRBD1 (5 bases). The V and J ends lost 5 bases and 6 bases respectively, with 14 bases between them. The CDR3 length is 13 residues. CDR1 and CDR2 (germline): SEHNR, FQNEAQ (reference sequence). The CDR3 is CASSTSDRSEQYF. CDR3 sequence (DNA): TGTGCCAGCAGCACCTCAGACAGATCCGAGCAGTACTTC. The full variable domain, rest sourced from reference TRBV7-9 and TRBJ2-7, is DTGVSQNPRHKITKRGQNVTFRCDPISEHNRLYWYRQTLGQGPEFLTYFQNEAQLEKSRLLSDRFSAERPKGSFSTLEIQRTEQGDSAMYLCASSTSDRSEQYFGPGTRLTVT.

The chain links TRBV20-1 to TRBJ1-2; D is undetermined. V lost 0 bases and J 4 bases, leaving 9 bases between the germline ends. There are 13 residues in the CDR3. The germline V gene has CDR1 DFQATT and CDR2 SNEGSKA (reference sequence). CDR3 coding DNA: TGCAGTGCTAGAGATGAGCGTATCTATGGCTACACCTTC. This codes for CSARDERIYGYTF.

This clonotype was picked up a small number of times. V usage is TRBV12-3 or TRBV12-4 and J usage is TRBJ2-1; 7 nucleotides agree with TRBD1. This CDR3 has 13 amino acids. V trimming: 8 bases; J trimming: 10 bases; junction bases outside the gene matches: 11. The CDR3 region is CASGRYRGGEQFF. The CDR3 DNA sequence: TGTGCCAGCGGAAGATACAGGGGCGGCGAGCAGTTCTTC.

J is TRBJ2-2 and V is TRBV29-1; possibly TRBD1 for D (6 bases). The germline V and J ends were trimmed by 6 bases and 2 bases, with 13 bases remaining between them. The CDR3 extends over 14 amino acids. Per the germline V gene, CDR1 is SQVTM and CDR2 is ANQGSEA. CDR3 sequence (DNA): TGCAGCGTAGCTCGACAGGTTAACACCGGGGAGCTGTTTTTT. This gives the protein CSVARQVNTGELFF.

Comments on this clonotype: At one end, the junction sequence differs from germline, possibly due to a read error. The chain has TRBV5-1 and TRBJ2-5, with 8 nucleotides matching TRBD1. Germline V gene lookup returns CDR1 SGHRS and CDR2 YFSETQ. CDR3 length: 15 amino acids. The CDR3 loop is CASSPARGRQDTQYF. CDR3 bases: TGCGCCAGCAGCCCGGCCAGGGGGCGGCAAGATACCCAGTACTTC.

This clonotype was counted only a few times. The chain links TRBV6-1 to TRBJ2-5; D may be TRBD1 or TRBD2 (6 bases each). Trimming pared 5 bases from V and 1 base from J, leaving 14 bases between. Germline lookup yields CDR1 MNHNS and CDR2 SASEGT. The CDR3 runs 15 residues. In DNA form, the CDR3 reads TGTGCCAGCAGTCTCCGCTGGGGGGCCCAAGAGACCCAGTACTTC. It specifies CASSLRWGAQETQYF.